This section outlines one T cell receptor (beta chain) sequence together with its context. Its matching antigen is unknown. The entry originates in a study of shared clonotypes between healthy human individuals. The repertoire was sequenced with immunoSEQ multiplex PCR; TCRdb's copy has only in-frame clones and lacks some. This sample yields just over 2,000,000 clones, of which roughly 95% are seen a single time; 0.1% to 0.15% belongs to the top ten. In germline, CDR1 is SGHVS, CDR2 FNYEAQ. The CDR3 extends over 15 amino acids. V lost 1 base to trimming and J lost 0 bases, with 6 bases between them. Whole-study findings and limits: Larger estimated richness was generally recorded for naive subsets relative to memory subsets. Blood was the sole source, and tissue repertoires probably differ.

The sample was naive CD4+ T cells sorted from blood. Subset given: CD45RA+ positively selected. The gene calls are TRBV7-6 and TRBJ1-4; D remains unclear. The sequence came from a man aged 18 to 30 in good health. The chain's CDR3 is CASSLERATNEKLFF. DNA of the CDR3: TGTGCCAGCAGCTTAGAAAGGGCAACTAATGAAAAACTGTTTTTT.